Each of the 16 T cell receptor beta chains below was sequenced from the same sample in a study of shared clonotypes between healthy human individuals. Profiling relied on immunoSEQ multiplex PCR, and the TCRdb table lists in-frame clones only, not all of them. The sample includes around 1.1 million clones, roughly 80% seen only once; the top ten take 0.7% to 0.95%. Sequenced material: memory CD4+ T cells from PBMCs. Subset specified: CD45RA-negative fraction. These receptors all stem from a man between 18 and 35 years old in good health. Some clones in this sample may be carry-over from other donors' samples.

This sequence joins TRBV6-4 and TRBJ2-2, with D unclear. V was shortened by 10 bases and J by 5 bases, with 8 bases between the two germline ends. The CDR3 has 11 amino acids. Germline-derived CDR1 and CDR2 are MRHNA and SNTAGT. The CDR3 spells CANPGTGELFF. CDR3 nucleotide sequence: TGTGCCAACCCCGGGACCGGGGAGCTGTTTTTT.

Note on this clone: A much more abundant neighbour one base away suggests this may be a read error. The V call is TRBV28, the J call TRBJ2-6; D unclear. CDR3 length: 16 residues. The germline V gene has CDR1 MDHEN and CDR2 SYDVKM. V lost 10 bases and J lost 0, with 16 bases in between. The CDR3 region has the DNA TGTGCCACCACACGAGGACCCCACTCTGGGGCCAACGTCCTGACTTTC. Translating gives CATTRGPHSGANVLTF.

To note about this clone: This clone may be a read error of a much larger clone one base away. The chain is built from TRBV5-1 and TRBJ2-3; 7 bases agree with TRBD1. Germline V gene lookup returns CDR1 SGHRS and CDR2 YFSETQ. The CDR3 has 14 amino acids. Trimming cost V 6 bases and J 2 bases; bases outside gene matches: 6. The DNA of the CDR3 is TGCGCCAGCAAGGGGGCCCTAAACACAGATACGCAGTATTTT. Its protein product is CASKGALNTDTQYF.

This clone was counted a few times. The chain combines TRBV2 with TRBJ1-1; a weak D match, TRBD1 (5 bases). The germline V gene has CDR1 SNHLY and CDR2 FYNNEI. Trimming cost V 6 bases and J 0 bases, with 11 bases left between them. The CDR3 runs to 14 residues. CDR3 sequence reads: CASRGTFMNTEAFF. Written as DNA, the CDR3 is TGTGCCAGCAGAGGGACTTTCATGAACACTGAAGCTTTCTTT.

As for this clone: The sample holds other DNA sequences that translate to the same CDR3. The chain couples TRBV7-2 to TRBJ2-7; the D is unclear. Germline assignment: CDR1 SGHTA and CDR2 FQGNSA. The CDR3 totals 12 residues. V lost 0 bases, J lost 6 bases, and 6 bases lay in between. The chain's CDR3 is CASSLAGREQYF. The CDR3 DNA reads TGTGCCAGCAGCTTAGCAGGGCGCGAGCAGTACTTC.

This clone has a single count. The chain joins TRBV29-1 to TRBJ2-5; 11 bases are shared with TRBD2. V was pared by 6 bases and J by 11 bases, with 11 bases of the junction left unmatched. CDR1 is SQVTM and CDR2 is ANQGSEA in the germline V gene. The CDR3 extends over 13 amino acids. For the CDR3, the DNA is TGCAGCGTCGGGGGGCTAGCGGGAGGCACTCAGTACTTC. This encodes CSVGGLAGGTQYF.

The V gene is TRBV2, the J gene TRBJ2-7, with TRBD2 as a possible D gene (5 bases). V was clipped by 4 bases and J by 5 bases, with 15 bases between them. This CDR3 contains 14 residues. Germline loops: CDR1 SNHLY, CDR2 FYNNEI. The chain's CDR3 is CASSGRWSMDEQYF. DNA for the CDR3: TGTGCCAGCAGTGGGAGGTGGAGTATGGACGAGCAGTACTTC.

The chain combines TRBV5-6 with TRBJ1-2; no clear D gene. The CDR3 spans 12 residues. The V gene lost 1 base and the J gene lost 8 bases, with 9 bases spanning the gap. Germline lookup yields CDR1 SGHDT and CDR2 YYEEEE. The CDR3 bases are TGTGCCAGCAGCTTGAGTCTGGCGGGCTACACCTTC. Its translation: CASSLSLAGYTF.

This clone turned up a few times. This rearrangement joins TRBV15 to TRBJ1-2; D might be TRBD1 (6 bases). CDR3 length: 15 amino acids. From germline, CDR1 is LNHNV and CDR2 YYDKDF (reference sequence). Trimming cost V 0 bases and J 6 bases, with 14 bases left between them. The chain's CDR3 is CATSRDQQGVNGYTF. Written as DNA, the CDR3 is TGTGCCACCAGCAGAGACCAACAGGGAGTGAATGGCTACACCTTC.

J is TRBJ1-1 and V is TRBV9, with 10 bases fitting TRBD1. The CDR3 length is 15 residues. Trimming removed 3 bases from V and 4 bases from J; junction bases left unmatched: 6. CDR1 is SGDLS, CDR2 YYNGEE, per germline. The CDR3 nucleotides are TGTGCCAGCAGCGACAGGGACAGGGGATCCACTGAAGCTTTCTTT. It codes for CASSDRDRGSTEAFF. The complete variable domain, with remaining parts taken from reference TRBV9 and TRBJ1-1, reads DSGVTQTPKHLITATGQRVTLRCSPRSGDLSVYWYQQSLDQGLQFLIQYYNGEERAKGNILERFSAQQFPDLHSELNLSSLELGDSALYFCASSDRDRGSTEAFFGQGTRLTVV.

This sequence joins TRBV27 and TRBJ2-5; D might be TRBD1 (5 bases). Germline V gives CDR1 MNHEY, CDR2 SMNVEV (reference sequence). Trimming removed 5 bases from V and 4 bases from J, with 14 bases in between. This CDR3 comprises 14 residues. The DNA of the CDR3 is TGTGCCAGCAGTCCGGACAACCCGGGAGAGACCCAGTACTTC. It is translated as CASSPDNPGETQYF.

This chain connects TRBV5-1 to TRBJ2-3; D could derive from TRBD1 or TRBD2 (5 bases each). Per germline, CDR1 SGHRS and CDR2 YFSETQ. The CDR3 consists of 16 residues. V lost 2 bases and J 1 base, leaving 14 bases between the germline ends. CDR3 coding DNA: TGCGCCAGCAGCTTCGGTGGGACGAGGGGCACAGATACGCAGTATTTT. This sequence encodes CASSFGGTRGTDTQYF.

Concerning this clone itself: This may be a read error: a much more frequent sequence differs by one nucleotide. J is TRBJ2-1 and V is TRBV5-5, with 12 positions matching TRBD2. The ends lost 4 bases at V and 7 bases at J; junction bases unmatched: 3. The CDR3 covers 14 residues. Germline V gene data show CDR1 as SGHKS and CDR2 as YYEKEE (reference sequence). CDR3 sequence: CASSPGTSGNEQFF. The CDR3 coding sequence is TGTGCCAGCAGCCCTGGGACTAGCGGGAATGAGCAGTTCTTC.

As to this clone: Germline and junction disagree at one end, which may indicate a read error. The rearrangement joins TRBV7-2 to TRBJ1-1; D unclear. CDR1 SGHTA and CDR2 FQGNSA come from the germline V gene. There are 13 residues in the CDR3. CDR3 sequence: CASSLALSANPFF. Here the CDR3 DNA reads TGTGCCAGCAGCTTAGCGCTGTCAGCCAACCCCTTTTTT.

In nucleotides, the CDR3 is TGTGCCAGCAGCCCATCAACCGGGACTAGCGGGGAGACCCAGTACTTC. It is translated as CASSPSTGTSGETQYF. This chain links TRBV4-2 with TRBJ2-5; 12 nucleotides align to TRBD2. The V segment lost 4 bases and the J segment 5 bases; nucleotides outside the gene matches: 8. The CDR3 runs 16 residues. Germline V gene sequence: CDR1 LGHNA, CDR2 YNFKEQ.

This clone has just a few counts. This sequence joins TRBV4-1 and TRBJ1-2; no definite D call. This CDR3 is built from 11 residues. The V end was cut by 6 bases, the J end by 3 bases, with 5 bases between. CDR1 and CDR2 from the germline V gene are MGHRA and YSYEKL. CDR3 loop: CASRRDYGYTF. CDR3 bases: TGCGCCAGCAGGAGAGACTATGGCTACACCTTC.